A selection of T cell receptor beta chains follows, all from one sample in a study of OX40 agonist ivuxolimab in advanced cancers. Clones were sequenced by immunoSEQ multiplex PCR, and TCRdb holds only the in-frame ones, with some missing. The data contain about 69,000 clones, about nine tenths of them seen just once; the ten biggest clones take up less than 6%. Sequenced material: CD4+ or CD8+ T cells sorted from blood, taken in a trial of the OX40 agonist ivuxolimab. The receptors come from an adult with an advanced solid tumor such as melanoma, head and neck, liver or kidney cancer. Each CDR3 is given with its conserved first and last residue. Fields, in order: V gene, D gene, clone size, J gene, CDR3 DNA, CDR3 protein. The D gene is left open where the match is weak. Not every row has a clone size; where given, it reads once, few, many or a size class.

TRBV7-9	.	.	TRBJ2-7	TGTGCCAGCAGCTCGTTGGACAGTTACGAGCAGTACTTC	CASSSLDSYEQYF
TRBV6-4	.	.	TRBJ1-1	TGTGCCAGCAGTTGGGACACCGAGTCTTATGAAGCTTTCTTT	CASSWDTESYEAFF
TRBV7-2	.	.	TRBJ2-7	TGTGCCAGCAGCGCACGGGGGTCCTACGAGCAGTACTTC	CASSARGSYEQYF
TRBV5-1	TRBD1	.	TRBJ2-7	TGCGCCAGCAGCGACGGACAGGGCCACGAGCAGTACTTC	CASSDGQGHEQYF
TRBV30	TRBD1	.	TRBJ2-7	TGTGCCCCCCGGACAGGCCCCTACGAGCAGTACTTC	CAPRTGPYEQYF
TRBV9	TRBD1	.	TRBJ2-2	TGTGCCAGCAGCGTAGATGAGACAGGGGTAGATGGGGAGCTGTTTTTT	CASSVDETGVDGELFF
TRBV6-1	.	.	TRBJ2-7	TGTGCCAGCATCGGACAGGGAGGGGGCGAGCAGTACTTC	CASIGQGGGEQYF
TRBV19	TRBD1	.	TRBJ2-7	TGTGCCAGTAGCTTGGACAGGGGGAACGAGCAGTACTTC	CASSLDRGNEQYF
TRBV15	.	.	TRBJ1-4	TGTGCCACCAACGAGGGGCAGTTGAATGAAAAACTGTTTTTT	CATNEGQLNEKLFF
TRBV5-6	.	.	TRBJ2-1	TGTGCCAGCAGCACGGGGCGCAATGAGCAGTTCTTC	CASSTGRNEQFF
TRBV7-9	TRBD1	.	TRBJ2-2	TGTGCCAGCAGCTTCTTCCCCGGGACAGCGAACACCGGGGAGCTGTTTTTT	CASSFFPGTANTGELFF
TRBV4-3	.	.	TRBJ1-1	TGCGCCAGCAGCCCCGAGGGAGGCACTGAAGCTTTCTTT	CASSPEGGTEAFF
TRBV30	.	.	TRBJ2-2	TGTGCCTGGAGTGGACGGGACACCGGGGAGCTGTTTTTT	CAWSGRDTGELFF
TRBV29-1	TRBD2	.	TRBJ2-1	TGCAGCGTTGAAGGGACTAGGGCGGATGAGCAGTTCTTC	CSVEGTRADEQFF
TRBV12-5	TRBD2	.	TRBJ2-1	TGTGCTAGTGGCCTTAGCGGGGGGGACAATGAGCAGTTCTTC	CASGLSGGDNEQFF
TRBV27	.	.	TRBJ2-7	TGTGCCAGCTGCCCCAGGGGTTCCTCCTACGAGCAGTACTTC	CASCPRGSSYEQYF
TRBV6-5	.	once	TRBJ2-2	TGTGCCAGCAGCAACAAAAACACCGGGGAGCTGTTTTTT	CASSNKNTGELFF
TRBV19	.	.	TRBJ1-5	TGTGCCAGTAGTATTAACCCAACGGGCAATCAGCCCCAGCATTTT	CASSINPTGNQPQHF
TRBV19	.	.	TRBJ2-2	TGTGCCAGTCAAATGAACACCGGGGAGCTGTTTTTT	CASQMNTGELFF
TRBV6-1	.	.	TRBJ1-4	TGTGCCAGCAGTGAAGCGTTAGGGGTCCGGCCCGAGGAAAAACTGTTTTTT	CASSEALGVRPEEKLFF
TRBV9	TRBD1	.	TRBJ1-4	TGTGCCAGCACAGGGGGAGGGGGAGAGGAACTGTTTTTT	CASTGGGGEELFF